The 26 T cell receptor beta chains in this list originate from one sample, sequenced in a study of OX40 agonist ivuxolimab in advanced cancers. Generated by immunoSEQ multiplex PCR, the TCRdb table keeps only in-frame clones and is missing some. The table includes about 20,000 clones, around 85% detected once. Source: CD4+ or CD8+ T cells sorted from blood, taken in a trial of the OX40 agonist ivuxolimab. All receptors come from an adult with an advanced solid tumor such as melanoma, head and neck, liver or kidney cancer.

This rearrangement joins TRBV7-2 to TRBJ1-5, with a weak D call TRBD1 (5 bases). The CDR3 sequence is 16 residues long. The V end lost 1 base, the J end lost 3 bases, and 13 bases lay between the germline ends. Germline assignment: CDR1 SGHTA and CDR2 FQGNSA. In nucleotides, the CDR3 is TGTGCCAGCAGCTTAGGTCCCAGGGCCTACAATCAGCCCCAGCATTTT. It yields the protein CASSLGPRAYNQPQHF. The full variable domain, rest sourced from reference TRBV7-2 and TRBJ1-5, is GAGVSQSPSNKVTEKGKDVELRCDPISGHTALYWYRQSLGQGLEFLIYFQGNSAPDKSGLPSDRFSAERTGGSVSTLTIQRTQQEDSAVYLCASSLGPRAYNQPQHFGDGTRLSIL.

The sample holds one count of this clone. This chain uses TRBV9 with TRBJ1-6; D is perhaps TRBD1 (5 bases). The CDR3 has 15 amino acids. V was shortened by 0 bases and J by 5 bases, with 9 bases between the two germline ends. Germline CDR1 and CDR2: SGDLS and YYNGEE. The CDR3 sequence is CASSVVGGNNSPLHF. The CDR3 region has the DNA TGTGCCAGCAGCGTAGTGGGGGGTAATAATTCACCCCTCCACTTT.

The chain links TRBV7-8 to TRBJ2-1, with 10 bases aligning to TRBD2. V shed 5 bases, J shed 7 bases, and the junction held 8 bases outside the gene matches. This CDR3 region has 15 residues. Germline V gene data show CDR1 as SGHVS and CDR2 as FQNEAQ. The CDR3: CASSPGLAVGNEQFF. In DNA, the CDR3 is TGTGCCAGCAGCCCAGGACTAGCGGTCGGTAATGAGCAGTTCTTC.

The chain combines TRBV19 with TRBJ1-5, with 10 positions matching TRBD1. V lost 7 bases and J lost 6; bases outside the gene matches: 9. CDR1 LNHDA and CDR2 SQIVND come from the germline V gene (reference sequence). The CDR3 is 15 amino acids. For the CDR3, the DNA is TGTGCCAGTAAAGGGGACAGGGGAGGGAGTCAGCCCCAGCATTTT. Its protein is CASKGDRGGSQPQHF. Full variable domain (missing parts from reference TRBV19 and TRBJ1-5): DGGITQSPKYLFRKEGQNVTLSCEQNLNHDAMYWYRQDPGQGLRLIYYSQIVNDFQKGDIAEGYSVSREKKESFPLTVTSAQKNPTAFYLCASKGDRGGSQPQHFGDGTRLSIL.

This clone appeared a few times. The CDR3 region is CASSWTTTQETQYF. The CDR3 coding sequence is TGTGCCAGCAGCTGGACGACCACCCAAGAGACCCAGTACTTC. This rearrangement joins TRBV5-4 to TRBJ2-5; D not resolved. The CDR3 sequence is 14 residues long. Trimming took off 3 bases at V and 1 base at J, with 10 bases between the two ends. The V gene's germline CDR1 is SGHNT and CDR2 YYREEE (reference sequence).

The chain couples TRBV2 to TRBJ1-2, with 7 bases that match TRBD1. Trimming removed 7 bases from V and 8 bases from J; junction bases left unmatched: 10. The length of the CDR3 is 13 residues. Germline V gene lookup returns CDR1 SNHLY and CDR2 FYNNEI. CDR3 residues: CASTGTGVGGYTF. The CDR3 DNA is TGTGCCAGCACCGGAACAGGGGTGGGGGGCTACACCTTC.

This clone was recorded a few times. The genes are TRBV5-6 and TRBJ2-5; TRBD2 matches at 9 bases. The CDR3 is 15 residues long. With V trimmed by 4 bases and J by 4 bases, 8 bases remained unmatched. The germline CDR1 and CDR2 sequences are SGHDT and YYEEEE. In nucleotides, the CDR3 is TGTGCCAGCAGCCCCGTTAGCGGGAGTCGAGAGACCCAGTACTTC. Its protein product is CASSPVSGSRETQYF.

The chain combines TRBV10-3 with TRBJ2-7; TRBD1 might be the D (5 bases). The germline V gene has CDR1 ENHRY and CDR2 SYGVKD. CDR3 length equals 13 residues. V lost 3 bases and J 2 bases, leaving 8 bases between the germline ends. The chain's CDR3 is CAISDRGAYEQYF. DNA for the CDR3: TGTGCCATCAGTGATAGGGGTGCCTACGAGCAGTACTTC.

As for this clone: Other DNA sequences within the sample encode an identical CDR3. The chain combines TRBV9 with TRBJ2-7, with TRBD1 as a possible D gene (6 bases). The germline CDR1 and CDR2 sequences are SGDLS and YYNGEE. The CDR3 sequence is 14 residues long. V lost 0 bases and J lost 0, with 7 bases in between. The CDR3 DNA sequence: TGTGCCAGCAGCGTAGAACAGGGCTCCTACGAGCAGTACTTC. Protein: CASSVEQGSYEQYF. The full variable domain, its missing parts supplied by reference TRBV9 and TRBJ2-7, is DSGVTQTPKHLITATGQRVTLRCSPRSGDLSVYWYQQSLDQGLQFLIQYYNGEERAKGNILERFSAQQFPDLHSELNLSSLELGDSALYFCASSVEQGSYEQYFGPGTRLTVT.

The chain joins TRBV4-1 to TRBJ2-7; D is perhaps TRBD2 (7 bases). The CDR3 sequence is 14 residues long. V gave up 4 bases and J gave up 6 bases, with 16 bases separating them. CDR1 and CDR2 (germline): MGHRA, YSYEKL. CDR3 region: CASSLGGGAGEQYF. CDR3 DNA sequence: TGCGCCAGCAGCCTCGGTGGGGGGGCGGGCGAGCAGTACTTC.

The chain carries TRBV18 and TRBJ1-6, with a possible D match to TRBD1 (6 bases). V was clipped by 4 bases and J by 7 bases, with 11 bases between them. The CDR3 runs to 14 residues. Germline-derived CDR1 and CDR2 are KGHSH and LQKENI. The CDR3 spells CASSQGGDNSPLHF. DNA for the CDR3: TGTGCCAGCTCACAGGGGGGGGACAATTCACCCCTCCACTTT.

The J gene is TRBJ2-5, the V gene TRBV5-1; 8 bases line up with TRBD2. V was pared by 5 bases and J by 2 bases, with 5 bases of the junction left unmatched. Germline values: CDR1 SGHRS, CDR2 YFSETQ. CDR3 size: 14 residues. The CDR3 here is CASRSGLVQETQYF. The CDR3 nucleotides are TGCGCCAGCAGATCGGGACTAGTACAAGAGACCCAGTACTTC.

The V gene is TRBV5-8, the J gene TRBJ2-3, with 12 nucleotides matching TRBD2. V shed 0 bases and J 1 base; nucleotides not matched to a gene: 6. Germline loops: CDR1 SGHTS, CDR2 YDEGEE. The CDR3 covers 18 residues. CDR3 sequence: CASSLVLAGGPGTDTQYF. In DNA, the CDR3 is TGTGCCAGCAGCTTGGTGCTAGCGGGAGGGCCCGGCACAGATACGCAGTATTTT.

The V and J genes are TRBV27 and TRBJ2-5, with D tentatively TRBD2 (5 bases). With the DNA end fitting TRBJ2-7 better, the J assignment may be wrong. Germline CDR1 MNHEY, CDR2 SMNVEV (reference sequence). This CDR3 region has 15 residues. As DNA, the CDR3 is TGTGCCAGCAGTTTATTGGGGAGTATGGCTTACGAGCAGTACTTC. Amino acid sequence: CASSLLGSMAYEQYF.

V gene TRBV5-4 combines with J gene TRBJ1-6; 8 positions match TRBD1. CDR3 length: 17 amino acids. The germline V gene encodes CDR1 SGHNT and CDR2 YYREEE (reference sequence). V dropped 4 bases and J dropped 0; count of bases not matched to a gene: 6. The CDR3 protein is CASSQGGQGSYNSPLHF. CDR3 nucleotide sequence: TGTGCCAGCAGCCAAGGAGGACAGGGCTCCTATAATTCACCCCTCCACTTT. The complete variable domain, with remaining parts taken from reference TRBV5-4 and TRBJ1-6, reads ETGVTQSPTHLIKTRGQQVTLRCSSQSGHNTVSWYQQALGQGPQFIFQYYREEENGRGNFPPRFSGLQFPNYSSELNVNALELDDSALYLCASSQGGQGSYNSPLHFGNGTRLTVT.

V gene TRBV5-4 combines with J gene TRBJ1-1; D remains ambiguous. This CDR3 spans 13 amino acids. Deletions cut 3 bases from V and 4 bases from J, with 10 bases between. Per germline, CDR1 SGHNT and CDR2 YYREEE (reference sequence). CDR3 sequence: CASSWAGGTEAFF. The DNA for the CDR3 is TGTGCCAGCAGCTGGGCCGGTGGCACTGAAGCTTTCTTT.

The CDR3 coding sequence is TGTGCCAGCAGCTTGCAGCAGACCGGGGAGCTGTTTTTT. It codes for CASSLQQTGELFF. The V gene is TRBV5-5, the J gene TRBJ2-2, with no clear D. The germline CDR1 and CDR2 sequences are SGHKS and YYEKEE (reference sequence). The CDR3 totals 13 residues. Trimming took off 1 base at V and 5 bases at J, with 6 bases between the two ends.

This chain links TRBV19 with TRBJ2-2; D not certain. The germline V gene encodes CDR1 LNHDA and CDR2 SQIVND (reference sequence). This CDR3 is 15 amino acids long. Deletions cut 0 bases from V and 4 bases from J, with 9 bases between. DNA for the CDR3: TGTGCCAGTAGTATAGATACGAGTAGCACCGGGGAGCTGTTTTTT. It yields the protein CASSIDTSSTGELFF.

The CDR3 here is CASSLAGGLQETQYF. CDR3 coding DNA: TGTGCCAGCTCATTAGCGGGGGGACTCCAAGAGACCCAGTACTTC. The J gene is TRBJ2-5, the V gene TRBV18, with 10 positions matching TRBD2. V trimming: 5 bases; J trimming: 1 base; junction bases outside the gene matches: 4. This CDR3 comprises 15 residues. Germline V gene lookup returns CDR1 KGHSH and CDR2 LQKENI.

The chain combines TRBV7-9 with TRBJ2-3; D may be TRBD2 (5 bases). V lost 4 bases to trimming and J lost 4 bases, with 15 bases between them. The CDR3 is 15 residues long. CDR1 and CDR2 from the germline V gene are SEHNR and FQNEAQ (reference sequence). This chain's CDR3 is CASSWRAGPADTQYF. The CDR3, as DNA: TGTGCCAGCAGCTGGCGGGCGGGCCCGGCAGATACGCAGTATTTT.

This CDR3 reads CSVEDRDSLYGYTF. DNA of the CDR3: TGCAGCGTTGAAGATAGGGACAGTCTCTATGGCTACACCTTC. The V gene is TRBV29-1, the J gene TRBJ1-2, with TRBD1 identical over 7 bases. CDR3 length: 14 amino acids. J gave up 4 bases and V 0 bases, and 5 bases lay outside the gene matches. Germline CDR1 and CDR2: SQVTM and ANQGSEA.

The chain has TRBV5-4 and TRBJ1-2, with 9 bases matching TRBD1. J was trimmed by 6 bases and V by 0 bases; bases with no gene match: 6. The CDR3 sequence is 15 residues long. CDR1 and CDR2 (germline): SGHNT, YYREEE (reference sequence). The DNA of the CDR3 is TGTGCCAGCAGCTTGGCGGGACAGGGAGAGAATGGCTACACCTTC. Translating gives CASSLAGQGENGYTF.

This clone was detected a few times. The chain carries TRBV5-1 and TRBJ2-7, with 12 bases matching TRBD2. Germline V gene lookup returns CDR1 SGHRS and CDR2 YFSETQ. Losses at the gene ends were 4 bases for V and 5 bases for J; bases not matched to a gene: 7. This CDR3 spans 15 amino acids. The CDR3 region is CASSLSGTSGHEQYF. The CDR3 DNA sequence: TGCGCCAGCAGCCTCTCCGGGACTAGCGGGCACGAGCAGTACTTC.

The rearrangement joins TRBV5-1 to TRBJ2-3; D ambiguous. The CDR3 length is 14 residues. V was clipped by 0 bases and J by 1 base, with 6 bases between them. Germline V gene sequence: CDR1 SGHRS, CDR2 YFSETQ. The CDR3 DNA reads TGCGCCAGCAGCTTGGCCCAGGGCACAGATACGCAGTATTTT. Translated: CASSLAQGTDTQYF.

CDR3 nucleotides: TGTGCCAGCTCACCGCCGGCGGGAGGGCCTGGGACCCAGTACTTC. This encodes CASSPPAGGPGTQYF. This chain links TRBV18 with TRBJ2-5, with 9 bases that match TRBD2. V shed 3 bases, J shed 7 bases, and the junction held 9 bases outside the gene matches. The CDR3 covers 15 residues. CDR1 and CDR2 from the germline V gene are KGHSH and LQKENI.

The V call is TRBV10-3, the J call TRBJ2-7; no clear D. CDR3 length: 13 residues. The V gene lost 4 bases and the J gene lost 3 bases, with 10 bases spanning the gap. CDR1 and CDR2 (germline): ENHRY, SYGVKD. The CDR3 is CAISGAGIYEQYF. The CDR3 coding sequence is TGTGCCATCAGTGGAGCTGGGATCTACGAGCAGTACTTC.